Below, 13 T cell receptor beta chains from the same sample are listed, as sequenced in a study of cytomegalovirus exposure and HLA in healthy donors. PCR employed 60 Vbeta and 13 Jbeta primers. Assay: immunoSEQ multiplex PCR; the TCRdb copy retains only in-frame clones and omits some. The data contain some 130,000 clones, 70% to 80% of them singletons. The sequencing input was PBMCs. These TCRs come from a female donor in good health and CMV-seropositive.

V usage is TRBV7-3 and J usage is TRBJ2-1; 8 positions match TRBD1. Germline CDR1 and CDR2: SGHTA and FQGTGA. The CDR3 is 15 amino acids. Germline trimming cut 3 bases from V and 2 bases from J; bases unmatched to any gene: 3. CDR3 sequence (DNA): TGTGCCAGCAGCTTGCAGGGGGCGACCTACAATGAGCAGTTCTTC. Its translation: CASSLQGATYNEQFF.

This clone was observed a few times. This chain joins TRBV11-3 and TRBJ2-2; possibly TRBD2 for D (5 bases). This CDR3 comprises 17 residues. The germline CDR1 and CDR2 sequences are SGHNT and YENEEA. V shed 1 base and J shed 7 bases, with 19 bases lying between them. CDR3 sequence reads: CASSLGGITQRGGELFF. The CDR3 DNA reads TGTGCCAGCAGCTTAGGAGGGATCACCCAACGGGGCGGGGAGCTGTTTTTT.

This clone appeared a few times. V gene TRBV11-2 combines with J gene TRBJ2-7; no clear D gene. This CDR3 has 16 residues. Trimming shortened V by 0 bases and J by 3 bases, and 15 bases separated the two germline ends. CDR1 and CDR2 (germline): SGHAT, FQNNGV. The CDR3 reads CASSLDRGRTYYEQYF. The CDR3 nucleotides are TGTGCCAGCAGCTTAGATCGAGGTCGAACATACTACGAGCAGTACTTC.

V and J are TRBV10-3 and TRBJ2-2; the match to TRBD1 covers 7 bases. CDR1 and CDR2 from the germline V gene are ENHRY and SYGVKD. The V segment lost 7 bases and the J segment 2 bases; nucleotides outside the gene matches: 7. The CDR3 runs 15 residues. The CDR3 protein is CAINPGTDNTGELFF. The CDR3 nucleotides read TGTGCCATCAACCCCGGGACAGACAACACCGGGGAGCTGTTTTTT.

The chain employs TRBV2 and TRBJ2-3, with D maybe TRBD2 (5 bases). V shed 6 bases and J shed 6 bases, with 13 bases lying between them. The germline CDR1 and CDR2 sequences are SNHLY and FYNNEI. CDR3 size: 13 residues. In DNA, the CDR3 is TGTGCCAGCAGCCGAGAGGGATCCGATACGCAGTATTTT. Amino acids: CASSREGSDTQYF. Full variable domain (missing parts from reference TRBV2 and TRBJ2-3): EPEVTQTPSHQVTQMGQEVILRCVPISNHLYFYWYRQILGQKVEFLVSFYNNEISEKSEIFDDQFSVERPDGSNFTLKIRSTKLEDSAMYFCASSREGSDTQYFGPGTRLTVL.

The rearrangement joins TRBV11-2 to TRBJ1-4; D is possibly TRBD1 (5 bases). CDR1 is SGHAT, CDR2 FQNNGV, per germline. This CDR3 comprises 15 residues. The ends were cut back, 5 bases at V and 8 bases at J, with 18 bases in the middle. This CDR3 reads CASSPNGGGGEKLFF. The CDR3 DNA reads TGTGCCAGCAGCCCTAACGGGGGAGGTGGGGAAAAACTGTTTTTT.

This chain uses TRBV10-1 with TRBJ2-5; possibly TRBD2 for D (7 bases). Germline V CDR1 and CDR2: WNHNN, SYGVQD (reference sequence). V dropped 3 bases and J dropped 5 bases, with 13 bases sitting between them. The CDR3 is made up of 14 amino acids. CDR3 DNA sequence: TGCGCCAGCAGTGATAACGGGGGGCCGGAGACCCAGTACTTC. Its protein product is CASSDNGGPETQYF.

Only a few counts were recorded for this clone. The chain is built from TRBV7-6 and TRBJ2-5; D unresolved. Germline CDR1 and CDR2: SGHVS and FNYEAQ. Trimming removed 1 base at V and 2 bases at J, with 8 bases between. CDR3 size: 14 residues. CDR3 DNA sequence: TGTGCCAGCAGCTTAGGGCAGATACAAGAGACCCAGTACTTC. Translating it yields CASSLGQIQETQYF.

For the CDR3, the DNA is TGCGCCAGCAGCTCTGGACTAGCGGCAGAGACCCAGTACTTC. Protein product: CASSSGLAAETQYF. The chain employs TRBV5-1 and TRBJ2-5; 10 bases agree with TRBD2. CDR1 and CDR2 (germline): SGHRS, YFSETQ. With V trimmed by 3 bases and J by 4 bases, 3 bases remained unmatched. The CDR3 totals 14 residues.

This chain connects TRBV9 to TRBJ1-2; 9 bases are a match to TRBD1. CDR3 length: 15 residues. Germline V gene sequence: CDR1 SGDLS, CDR2 YYNGEE. The V and J ends lost 3 bases and 7 bases, in that order; junction bases with no gene match: 10. CDR3: CASSAWDRATIGYTF. Here the CDR3 DNA reads TGTGCCAGCAGCGCCTGGGACAGGGCTACGATTGGCTACACCTTC.

The chain is built from TRBV5-4 and TRBJ2-3; tentatively, D is TRBD2 (6 bases). There are 15 residues in the CDR3. V was clipped by 0 bases and J by 1 base, with 9 bases between them. Germline assignment: CDR1 SGHNT and CDR2 YYREEE (reference sequence). The CDR3 is CASSLASEGTDTQYF. CDR3 sequence (DNA): TGTGCCAGCAGCTTGGCTAGCGAGGGCACAGATACGCAGTATTTT.

This sequence joins TRBV5-1 and TRBJ2-5, with a weak D call TRBD1 (6 bases). The CDR3 spans 14 residues. Trimming took 1 base from V and 0 from J, leaving 7 bases between them. Germline values: CDR1 SGHRS, CDR2 YFSETQ. This CDR3 reads CASSLKGDQETQYF. CDR3 DNA: TGCGCCAGCAGCTTGAAGGGGGACCAAGAGACCCAGTACTTC.

This clone was counted a few times. The chain uses TRBV2 and TRBJ2-5, with 10 bases that match TRBD2. CDR1 SNHLY and CDR2 FYNNEI come from the germline V gene. The CDR3 has 16 residues. J lost 7 bases, V lost 2 bases, and 10 bases had no gene match. The CDR3 here is CASSEYQRGGRGTQYF. As DNA, the CDR3 is TGTGCCAGCAGTGAATACCAGCGGGGGGGCCGGGGGACCCAGTACTTC.